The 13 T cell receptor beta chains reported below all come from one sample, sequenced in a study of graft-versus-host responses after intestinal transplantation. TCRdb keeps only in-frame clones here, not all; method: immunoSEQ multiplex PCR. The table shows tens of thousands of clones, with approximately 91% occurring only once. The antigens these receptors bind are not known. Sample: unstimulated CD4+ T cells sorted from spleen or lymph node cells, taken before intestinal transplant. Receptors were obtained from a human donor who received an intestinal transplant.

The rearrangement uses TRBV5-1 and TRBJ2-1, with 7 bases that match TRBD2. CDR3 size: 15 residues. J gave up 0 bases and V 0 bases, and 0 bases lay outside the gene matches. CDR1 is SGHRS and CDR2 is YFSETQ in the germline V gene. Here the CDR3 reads CASSLGTSSYNEQFF. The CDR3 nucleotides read TGCGCCAGCAGCTTGGGGACTAGCTCCTACAATGAGCAGTTCTTC.

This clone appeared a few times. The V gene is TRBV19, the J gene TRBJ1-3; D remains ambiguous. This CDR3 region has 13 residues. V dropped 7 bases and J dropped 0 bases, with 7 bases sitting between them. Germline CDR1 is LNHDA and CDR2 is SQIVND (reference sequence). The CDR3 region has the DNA TGTGCCAGTAACTTTCTCTCTGGAAACACCATATATTTT. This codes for CASNFLSGNTIYF.

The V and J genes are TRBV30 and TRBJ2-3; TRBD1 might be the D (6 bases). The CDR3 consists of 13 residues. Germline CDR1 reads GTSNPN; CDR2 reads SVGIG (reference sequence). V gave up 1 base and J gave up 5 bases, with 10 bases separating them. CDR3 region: CAWSGGQKDTQYF. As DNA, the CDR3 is TGTGCCTGGAGTGGGGGACAAAAAGATACGCAGTATTTT. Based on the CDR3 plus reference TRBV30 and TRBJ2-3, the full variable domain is SQTIHQWPATLVQPVGSPLSLECTVEGTSNPNLYWYRQAAGRGLQLLFYSVGIGQISSEVPQNLSASRPQDRQFILSSKKLLLSDSGFYLCAWSGGQKDTQYFGPGTRLTVL.

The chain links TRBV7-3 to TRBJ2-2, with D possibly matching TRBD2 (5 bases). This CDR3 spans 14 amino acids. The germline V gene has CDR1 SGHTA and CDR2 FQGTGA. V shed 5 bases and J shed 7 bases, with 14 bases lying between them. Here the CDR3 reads CASSPGLSGGELFF. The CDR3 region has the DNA TGTGCCAGCAGCCCAGGACTCTCGGGCGGGGAGCTGTTTTTT.

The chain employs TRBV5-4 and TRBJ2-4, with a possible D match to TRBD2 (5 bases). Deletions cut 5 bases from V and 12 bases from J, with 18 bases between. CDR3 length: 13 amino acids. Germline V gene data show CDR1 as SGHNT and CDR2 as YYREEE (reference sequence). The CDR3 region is CASRSDITGNQYF. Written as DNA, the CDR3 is TGTGCCAGCAGAAGCGACATAACGGGGAATCAGTACTTC.

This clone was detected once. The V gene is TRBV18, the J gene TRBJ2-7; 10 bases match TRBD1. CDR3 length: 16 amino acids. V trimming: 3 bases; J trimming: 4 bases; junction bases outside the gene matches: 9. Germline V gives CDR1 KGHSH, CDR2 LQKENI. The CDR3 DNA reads TGTGCCAGCTCACCGATTCCGGGACAGGGGAGTTACGAGCAGTACTTC. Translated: CASSPIPGQGSYEQYF.

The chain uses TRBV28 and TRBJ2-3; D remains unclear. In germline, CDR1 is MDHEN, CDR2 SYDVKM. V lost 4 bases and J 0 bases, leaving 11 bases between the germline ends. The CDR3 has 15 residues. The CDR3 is CASSSLITSTDTQYF. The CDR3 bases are TGTGCCAGCAGTTCGCTCATTACTAGCACAGATACGCAGTATTTT.

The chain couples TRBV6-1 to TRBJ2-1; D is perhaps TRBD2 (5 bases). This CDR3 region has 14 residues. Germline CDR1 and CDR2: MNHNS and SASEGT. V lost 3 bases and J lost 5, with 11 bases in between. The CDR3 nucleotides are TGTGCCAGCAGTGACCGTGGGAGCAACAATGAGCAGTTCTTC. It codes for CASSDRGSNNEQFF.

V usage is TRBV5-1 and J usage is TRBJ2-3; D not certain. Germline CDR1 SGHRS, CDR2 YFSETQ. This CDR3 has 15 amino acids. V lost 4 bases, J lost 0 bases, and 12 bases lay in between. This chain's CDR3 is CASSVGPRSTDTQYF. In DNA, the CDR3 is TGCGCCAGCAGCGTGGGTCCCCGTAGCACAGATACGCAGTATTTT.

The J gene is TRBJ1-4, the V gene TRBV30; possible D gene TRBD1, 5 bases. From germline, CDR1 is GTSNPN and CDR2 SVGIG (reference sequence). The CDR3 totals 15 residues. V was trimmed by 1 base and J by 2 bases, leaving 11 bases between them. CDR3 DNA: TGTGCCTGGAGTGCGGTAGGGGCTACTAATGAAAAACTGTTTTTT. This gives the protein CAWSAVGATNEKLFF.

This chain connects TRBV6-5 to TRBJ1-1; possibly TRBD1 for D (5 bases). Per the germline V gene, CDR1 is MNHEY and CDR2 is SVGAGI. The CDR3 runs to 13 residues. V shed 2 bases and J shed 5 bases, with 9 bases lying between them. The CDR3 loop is CASSYTGETEAFF. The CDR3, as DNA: TGTGCCAGCAGTTACACGGGGGAGACTGAAGCTTTCTTT.

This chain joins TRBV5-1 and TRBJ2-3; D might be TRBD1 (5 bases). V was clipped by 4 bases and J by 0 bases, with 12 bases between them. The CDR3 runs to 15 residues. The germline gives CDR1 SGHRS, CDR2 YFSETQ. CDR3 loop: CASSTQDTSTDTQYF. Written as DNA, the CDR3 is TGCGCCAGCAGCACTCAGGACACCAGCACAGATACGCAGTATTTT.

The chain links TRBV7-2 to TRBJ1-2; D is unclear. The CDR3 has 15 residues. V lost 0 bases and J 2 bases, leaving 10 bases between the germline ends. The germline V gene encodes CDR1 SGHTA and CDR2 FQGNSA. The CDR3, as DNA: TGTGCCAGCAGCTTAGCAGGGAGCGGAAACTATGGCTACACCTTC. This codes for CASSLAGSGNYGYTF.